This T cell receptor (beta chain) originates from a study of blood T cell repertoires in COVID-19. Study in general: From the United States, Italy and Spain came samples of acute and convalescent COVID-19. PBMCs, B-cell-depleted T cells, or T cells provided the cDNA or gDNA that made up the material.

In the study's own analysis: Reference gene primers were amplified, and this amplification served to estimate nucleated cell counts. The protocol was immunoSEQ multiplex PCR, while the TCRdb copy is restricted to in-frame clones and leaves out a portion. D and trimming come from the DNA, and the V and J calls and clone size come from that table. The repertoire holds about 240,000 clones, with roughly 80% as singletons. This CDR3 spans 14 amino acids. CDR1 is MNHEY and CDR2 is SVGEGT in the germline V gene. Trimming shortened V by 6 bases and J by 3 bases, and 12 bases separated the two germline ends.

The material sequenced was peripheral blood. The sequence was obtained from a woman older than 75 with acute or convalescent COVID-19. The chain links TRBV6-2 or TRBV6-3 to TRBJ1-5; unclear D gene. The CDR3 protein is CASSSAKPNQPQHF. The CDR3 DNA reads TGTGCCAGCAGCTCTGCCAAGCCCAATCAGCCCCAGCATTTT.